The sequence of this TCR beta chain was determined in a study of cytomegalovirus exposure and HLA in healthy donors. Study-level points and caveats: Some V segments (TRBV6-2 and TRBV6-3 among them) were excluded as indistinguishable. Researchers counted roughly 150 TCR beta chains as cytomegalovirus-associated.

Comments on this clone: Antigen specificity is unknown.

There were likely unrecorded immune exposures, though donors were nominally healthy when sampled. PCR amplification relied on 60 Vbeta primers (plus 13 Jbeta primers). TCRdb's copy holds only in-frame clones and misses some; the assay was immunoSEQ multiplex PCR. The data show 110,000 or so clones, over 55% seen once. The J segment lost 4 bases and the V segment lost 4 bases, leaving 13 bases of the junction unmatched. The CDR3 runs to 17 residues. Germline CDR1 reads SGHAT; CDR2 reads FQDESV (reference sequence). This receptor was obtained from a man aged 18 to 35 in good health and CMV-seropositive. The V and J genes are TRBV11-1 and TRBJ1-2; 9 positions agree with TRBD1. Sequences were obtained from PBMCs. The CDR3 sequence: CASSSAGTGLPRYGYTF. In DNA, the CDR3 is TGTGCCAGCAGCTCCGCGGGGACAGGGCTTCCGCGCTATGGCTACACCTTC.